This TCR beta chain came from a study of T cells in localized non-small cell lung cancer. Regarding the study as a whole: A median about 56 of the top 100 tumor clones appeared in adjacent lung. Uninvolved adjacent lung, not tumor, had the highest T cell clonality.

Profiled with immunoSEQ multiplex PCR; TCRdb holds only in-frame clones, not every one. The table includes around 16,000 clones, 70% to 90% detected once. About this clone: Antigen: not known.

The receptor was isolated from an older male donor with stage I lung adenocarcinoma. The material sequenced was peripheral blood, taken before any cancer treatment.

The CDR3 protein is CASSDRAYSGNTIYF. The CDR3 nucleotides are TGTGCCAGCTCAGACAGGGCATACTCTGGAAACACCATATATTTT. The rearrangement uses TRBV19 and TRBJ1-3; 7 bases are shared with TRBD1. Germline trimming cut 9 bases from V and 0 bases from J; bases unmatched to any gene: 8. The CDR3 has 15 residues. Germline V gene sequence: CDR1 LNHDA, CDR2 SQIVND (reference sequence).